The TCR beta chain under discussion was sequenced for a study of T cell repertoires in cytomegalovirus infection. At the level of the study: Public TCR beta signatures indicated both CMV infection and matching HLA type. Study-wide results and limits: Clonotype analysis showed dominance of the ex vivo response by HLA-C-restricted CMV-specific TCR beta clonotypes. Cumulative public TCR beta family frequency identified carriers of CMV plus the relevant HLA.

TCRdb recomputed calls from the reads with MiXCR, one row per CDR3 protein. Among 150,000 to 200,000 distinct CDR3 sequences, 28% were seen once, and the ten largest hold 30% to 35%. The CDR3 contains 11 residues. The germline CDR1 and CDR2 sequences are SGHTA and FQGNSA. V was pared by 5 bases and J by 10 bases, with 9 bases between. Of note for this clonotype: Its antigen is currently unknown.

This receptor was taken from a human donor in good health (CMV status not recorded). Some clones in this sample may be carry-over from other donors' samples. Sequenced input: PBMCs. The chain couples TRBV7-2 to TRBJ2-1; D gene ambiguous. CDR3 nucleotides: TGTGCCAGCAGCCACTTCGAAGAGCAGTTCTTC. It yields the protein CASSHFEEQFF. Based on the CDR3 plus reference TRBV7-2 and TRBJ2-1, the full variable domain is GAGVSQSPSNKVTEKGKDVELRCDPISGHTALYWYRQSLGQGLEFLIYFQGNSAPDKSGLPSDRFSAERTGGSVSTLTIQRTQQEDSAVYLCASSHFEEQFFGPGTRLTVL.